Listed below are T cell receptor beta chains from one sample, sequenced in a study of shared clonotypes between healthy human individuals. The method was immunoSEQ multiplex PCR; TCRdb's version includes in-frame clones alone and lacks a portion of them. Altogether about 1.5 million clones are present, around 98% being singletons, with the ten largest covering roughly 0.4%. The sample taken for sequencing was naive CD4+ T cells sorted from blood. The receptors originated from a man aged 25-40 years in good health. Both conserved end residues are part of each CDR3. The D gene is left open where the match is weak. Size tells how often a clone was seen (once, few, many) or the class of an expanded clone, and some rows leave it out.

j_gene	d_gene	abundance	v_gene	CDR3nt	CDR3aa
TRBJ1-5	NA	NA	TRBV15	TGTGCCACCAGCAGAGAGGAGAATAGCAATCAGCCCCAGCATTTT	CATSREENSNQPQHF
TRBJ1-1	TRBD1	NA	TRBV19	TGTGCCAGTACCCCCGGGACAGGGTCCGTCTCGATGAACACTGAAGCTTTCTTT	CASTPGTGSVSMNTEAFF
TRBJ2-3	NA	NA	TRBV18	TGTGCCAGCTCTCCCGACACTCGCACAGATACGCAGTATTTT	CASSPDTRTDTQYF
TRBJ2-7	NA	NA	TRBV28	TGTGCCAGCAGTTCTGGCTCCTTGAGGCCCTCCTACGAGCAGTACTTC	CASSSGSLRPSYEQYF
TRBJ2-7	NA	NA	TRBV11-2	TGTGCCAGCAGCTTAGCGCTCGGGCGGAAACTCTACGAGCAGTACTTC	CASSLALGRKLYEQYF
TRBJ1-2	NA	NA	TRBV18	TGTGCCAGCTCACCAATAGTAGATTTAGGTGGCTACACCTTC	CASSPIVDLGGYTF
TRBJ2-2	NA	NA	TRBV5-1	TGCGCCAGCAGCTTGACTGGGACGCCAGCGGTCGGGGAGCTGTTTTTT	CASSLTGTPAVGELFF
TRBJ1-2	TRBD1	NA	TRBV28	TGTGCCAGCGGACAGGGAGCTTTCGGCTACACCTTC	CASGQGAFGYTF
TRBJ2-3	NA	NA	TRBV6-4	TGTGCCAGCAGTGACTCCAGTAGAGGTACGCAGTATTTT	CASSDSSRGTQYF
TRBJ2-5	TRBD2	NA	TRBV5-4	TGTGCCAGCAGCTCATTAGCGGGAGTTAGAGAGACCCAGTACTTC	CASSSLAGVRETQYF
TRBJ1-3	NA	NA	TRBV28	TGTGCCAGCAGCAGGACCGCCAGCTCTGGAAACACCATATATTTT	CASSRTASSGNTIYF
TRBJ2-5	TRBD1	NA	TRBV29-1	TGCAGCGTGGCAGGGGGCTACGGGGGAGAGACCCAGTACTTC	CSVAGGYGGETQYF
TRBJ2-2	NA	NA	TRBV6-6	TGTGCCAGCAGTTTTGGTGCGAACACCGGGGAGCTGTTTTTT	CASSFGANTGELFF
TRBJ2-1	TRBD2	NA	TRBV10-3	TGTGCCATCAGTGACAGACTAGCGGAGATCAATGAGCAGTTCTTC	CAISDRLAEINEQFF
TRBJ1-1	NA	NA	TRBV11-2	TGTGCCAGCAGCCCAAGTCCCGGCGGGGTTAACACTGAAGCTTTCTTT	CASSPSPGGVNTEAFF
TRBJ1-1	TRBD1	once	TRBV29-1	TGCAGCGTTTCCCGCCCTCCCGGGACAGGGGGACCGAACACTGAAGCTTTCTTT	CSVSRPPGTGGPNTEAFF
TRBJ2-7	TRBD1	NA	TRBV6-5	TGTGCCAGCAGTAGGGGACAGGGGGCCTACGAGCAGTACTTC	CASSRGQGAYEQYF
TRBJ2-7	TRBD1	NA	TRBV18	TGTGCCAGCTCACCACTTGGACAGGGTCGCGAGCAGTACTTC	CASSPLGQGREQYF
TRBJ2-1	NA	NA	TRBV6-5	TGTGCCAGCAGTTACGGCCGGGGAGTCTACAATGAGCAGTTCTTC	CASSYGRGVYNEQFF
TRBJ2-1	TRBD2	NA	TRBV7-2	TGTGCCAGCAGCTTAGAGGGGGTAGCGGGAGTATATGAGCAGTTCTTC	CASSLEGVAGVYEQFF
TRBJ1-5	TRBD1	once	TRBV10-2	TGCGCCAGCGGCCGGGACAGGGGACGCAATCAGCCCCAGCATTTT	CASGRDRGRNQPQHF
TRBJ2-1	TRBD1	NA	TRBV10-1	TGCGCCAGCAGTGACATGGACAGGTCCCCCTACAATGAGCAGTTCTTC	CASSDMDRSPYNEQFF
TRBJ2-5	NA	NA	TRBV7-8	TGTGCCAGCAGGGGCCAAGAGACCCAGTACTTC	CASRGQETQYF
TRBJ2-1	NA	NA	TRBV10-3	TGTGCCATCAGTGTGCTAGCGTCAGACAATGAGCAGTTCTTC	CAISVLASDNEQFF
TRBJ1-5	TRBD1	NA	TRBV19	TGTGCCAGTAGCCTGACAGGGGGCGATCAGCCCCAGCATTTT	CASSLTGGDQPQHF
TRBJ1-1	NA	NA	TRBV6-5	TGTGCCAGCAGTTTTCAAGGGGCCCAAGTGAACACTGAAGCTTTCTTT	CASSFQGAQVNTEAFF
TRBJ2-2	TRBD2	NA	TRBV4-3	TGCGCCAGCAGCCAGGCCGTGACTAGCGGGAGACTGAACACCGGGGAGCTGTTTTTT	CASSQAVTSGRLNTGELFF
TRBJ2-1	TRBD1	NA	TRBV6-1	TGTGCCAGCCGTTGGACAGGGGTCAATGAGCAGTTCTTC	CASRWTGVNEQFF
TRBJ2-1	TRBD2	NA	TRBV5-1	TGCGCCAGCAGCTTGGCCCCTCCCGGGACTAGACTCAATGAGCAGTTCTTC	CASSLAPPGTRLNEQFF
TRBJ2-1	NA	NA	TRBV6-1	TGTGCCAGCAGTGAATTGTATGAGCAGTTCTTC	CASSELYEQFF
TRBJ2-3	TRBD2	NA	TRBV5-4	TGTGCCAGCAGCCGACTAGCGGGAGGTGTTAGGACAGATACGCAGTATTTT	CASSRLAGGVRTDTQYF
TRBJ2-5	TRBD1	NA	TRBV5-1	TGCGCCAGCACCCAGGGACAGTCAGGGGAGACCCAGTACTTC	CASTQGQSGETQYF
TRBJ2-7	NA	NA	TRBV19	TGTGCCAGTAGCCGGGATCCATCAACCTACGAGCAGTACTTC	CASSRDPSTYEQYF
TRBJ2-7	NA	once	TRBV10-3	TGTGCCATCAGTGGACAACAGGGTGACGAGCAGTACTTC	CAISGQQGDEQYF
TRBJ2-7	NA	NA	TRBV5-1	TGCGCCAGCAGCCTACGCACGGACCGTCGATCCTACGAGCAGTACTTC	CASSLRTDRRSYEQYF
TRBJ2-7	TRBD2	NA	TRBV5-1	TGCGCCAGCAGCTTGGTTTCCGGGGGGGCTTCGATCGAGCAGTACTTC	CASSLVSGGASIEQYF
TRBJ1-2	NA	NA	TRBV7-2	TGTGCCAGCAGCTCCCGACTCCCAGGGAACTATGGCTACACCTTC	CASSSRLPGNYGYTF
TRBJ2-7	NA	NA	TRBV11-3	TGTGCCAGCATCGGAGGAGGGTTGAGCTCCTACGAGCAGTACTTC	CASIGGGLSSYEQYF
TRBJ2-1	NA	NA	TRBV18	TGTGCCAGCTCGGTTAGCGGTTTCTCCTACAATGAGCAGTTCTTC	CASSVSGFSYNEQFF
TRBJ1-5	NA	NA	TRBV10-3	TGTGCCATCAGTGGGGTGGGCAGCAATCAGCCCCAGCATTTT	CAISGVGSNQPQHF